This entry concerns a single T cell receptor (beta chain). Antigen specificity is unknown. The same CDR3 can be traced to other DNA sequences in this sample. Donors were Caucasian adults residing in Nashville, Tennessee, USA. Only in-frame clones appear in the TCRdb table, and some are missing; sequencing was by immunoSEQ multiplex PCR. This table holds over a million clones, around 82% found once. This specimen belongs to a study of shared clonotypes between healthy human individuals. Background on the study: Each donor's CD8 memory used one plate, CD8 naive two, each CD4 subset three.

Study outcomes and limitations: Against clonotypes common to all four donors, non-shared ones had lower generation probabilities. Naive subsets tended to show greater estimated richness than memory subsets.

V trimming: 7 bases; J trimming: 2 bases; junction bases outside the gene matches: 2. In germline, CDR1 is DFQATT, CDR2 SNEGSKA (reference sequence). This CDR3 is 11 amino acids long. The source material was memory CD4+ T cells from PBMCs. Subset noted: CD45RA-negative fraction. The clonotype comes from a man aged 18-30 years in good health. Some clones in this sample may be carry-over from other donors' samples. The chain recombines TRBV20-1 with TRBJ2-7; 7 bases align to TRBD1. In DNA, the CDR3 is TGCAGTGTGGGACAGACCTACGAGCAGTACTTC. As protein: CSVGQTYEQYF.